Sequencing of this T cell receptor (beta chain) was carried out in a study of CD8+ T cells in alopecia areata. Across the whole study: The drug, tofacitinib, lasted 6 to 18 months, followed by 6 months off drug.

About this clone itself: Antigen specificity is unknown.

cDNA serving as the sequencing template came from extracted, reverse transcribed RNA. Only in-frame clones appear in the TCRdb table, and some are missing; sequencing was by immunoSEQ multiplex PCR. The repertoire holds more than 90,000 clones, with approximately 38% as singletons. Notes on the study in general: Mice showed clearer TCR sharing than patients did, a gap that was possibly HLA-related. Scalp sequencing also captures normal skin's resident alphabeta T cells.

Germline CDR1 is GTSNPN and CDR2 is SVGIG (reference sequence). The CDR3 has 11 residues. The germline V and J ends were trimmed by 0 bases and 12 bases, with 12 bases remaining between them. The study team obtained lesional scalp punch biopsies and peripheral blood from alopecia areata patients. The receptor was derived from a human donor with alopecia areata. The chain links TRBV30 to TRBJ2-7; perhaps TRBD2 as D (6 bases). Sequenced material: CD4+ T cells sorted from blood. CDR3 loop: CAWSVPGRRYF. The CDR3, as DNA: TGTGCCTGGAGTGTACCGGGGAGGAGGTACTTC.